The clone carrying this TCR beta chain was seen a single time. The antigen is undetermined. The data were obtained in a study of shared clonotypes between healthy human individuals. Study-level points and caveats: Estimated richness values were generally larger in naive subsets than in memory subsets. Researchers sampled blood only, noting tissue repertoires likely differ.

Trimming cost V 3 bases and J 6 bases, with 12 bases left between them. The CDR3 totals 13 residues. Looked up from germline, CDR1 is GTSNPN and CDR2 is SVGIG (reference sequence). Repertoires were generated with immunoSEQ multiplex PCR, while TCRdb's copy carries only in-frame clones and drops some. The data show roughly 1,500,000 clones, approximately 98% seen once. Sequenced: naive CD4+ T cells sorted from blood. Subset given: CD45RA+ positively selected. This TCR came from a man younger than 45 in good health. The chain employs TRBV30 and TRBJ1-5, with a tentative D call TRBD1 (5 bases). CDR3 DNA sequence: TGTGCCTGGAGGGGGACGGCAGGTCAGCCCCAGCATTTT. Residues: CAWRGTAGQPQHF.